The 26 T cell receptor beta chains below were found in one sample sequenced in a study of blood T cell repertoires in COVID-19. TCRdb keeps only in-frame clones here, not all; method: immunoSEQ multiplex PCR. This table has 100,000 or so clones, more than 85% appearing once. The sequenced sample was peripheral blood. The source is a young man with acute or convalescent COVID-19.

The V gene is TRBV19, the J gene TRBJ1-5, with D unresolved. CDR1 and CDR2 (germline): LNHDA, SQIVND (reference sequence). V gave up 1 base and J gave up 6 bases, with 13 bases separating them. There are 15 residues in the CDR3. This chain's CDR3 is CASSIGQVLAQPQHF. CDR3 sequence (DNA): TGTGCCAGTAGTATAGGCCAGGTGTTGGCTCAGCCCCAGCATTTT.

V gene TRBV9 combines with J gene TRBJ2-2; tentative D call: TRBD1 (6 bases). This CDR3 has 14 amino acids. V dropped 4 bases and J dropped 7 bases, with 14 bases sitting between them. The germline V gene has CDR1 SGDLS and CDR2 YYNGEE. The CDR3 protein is CASSPGATGGELFF. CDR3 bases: TGTGCCAGCAGCCCAGGGGCGACGGGCGGGGAGCTGTTTTTT.

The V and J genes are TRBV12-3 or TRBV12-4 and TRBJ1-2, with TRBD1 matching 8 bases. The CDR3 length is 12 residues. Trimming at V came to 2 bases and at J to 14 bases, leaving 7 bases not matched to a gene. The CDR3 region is CASSLSVDRGTF. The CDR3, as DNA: TGTGCCAGCAGTTTAAGCGTTGACAGGGGAACCTTC.

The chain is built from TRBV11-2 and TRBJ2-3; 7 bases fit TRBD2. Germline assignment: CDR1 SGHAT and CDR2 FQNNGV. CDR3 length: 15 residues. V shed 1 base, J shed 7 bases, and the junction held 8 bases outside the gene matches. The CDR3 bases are TGTGCCAGCAGCTTAGGCCCCGGGACTACCTATACGCAGTATTTT. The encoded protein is CASSLGPGTTYTQYF.

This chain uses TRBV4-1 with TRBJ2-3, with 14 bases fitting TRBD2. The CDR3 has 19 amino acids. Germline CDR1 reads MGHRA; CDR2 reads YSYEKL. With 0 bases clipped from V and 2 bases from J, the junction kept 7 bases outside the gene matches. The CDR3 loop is CASSQERGLAGDNTDTQYF. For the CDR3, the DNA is TGCGCCAGCAGCCAAGAGCGGGGACTAGCGGGGGACAACACAGATACGCAGTATTTT.

This chain's CDR3 is CAWSPTGGASYDYGYTF. In nucleotides, the CDR3 is TGTGCCTGGAGTCCAACAGGGGGCGCCTCGTACGACTATGGCTACACCTTC. The chain links TRBV30 to TRBJ1-2; 9 nucleotides agree with TRBD1. With V trimmed by 2 bases and J by 3 bases, 13 bases remained unmatched. Germline CDR1 reads GTSNPN; CDR2 reads SVGIG (reference sequence). This CDR3 is 17 amino acids long.

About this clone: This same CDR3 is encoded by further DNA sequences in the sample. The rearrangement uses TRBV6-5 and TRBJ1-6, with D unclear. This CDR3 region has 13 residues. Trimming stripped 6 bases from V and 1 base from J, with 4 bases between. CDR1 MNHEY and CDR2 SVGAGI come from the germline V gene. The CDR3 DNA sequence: TGTGCCAGCAGAGAGTCCTATAATTCACCCCTCCACTTT. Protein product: CASRESYNSPLHF.

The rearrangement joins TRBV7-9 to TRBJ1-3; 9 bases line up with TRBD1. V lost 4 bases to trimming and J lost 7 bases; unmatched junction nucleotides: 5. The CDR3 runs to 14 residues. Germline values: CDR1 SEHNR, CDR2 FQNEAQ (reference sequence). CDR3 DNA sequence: TGTGCCAGCAGCTCCGCCGGGACAGGGAACACCATATATTTT. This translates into CASSSAGTGNTIYF.

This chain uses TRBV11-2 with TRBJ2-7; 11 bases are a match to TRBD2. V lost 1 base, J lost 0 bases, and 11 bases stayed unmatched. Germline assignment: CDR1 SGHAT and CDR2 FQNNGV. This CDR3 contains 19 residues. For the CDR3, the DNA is TGTGCCAGCAGCTTAGCAAATATAGCGGGAGGGATCCACTCCTACGAGCAGTACTTC. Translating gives CASSLANIAGGIHSYEQYF.

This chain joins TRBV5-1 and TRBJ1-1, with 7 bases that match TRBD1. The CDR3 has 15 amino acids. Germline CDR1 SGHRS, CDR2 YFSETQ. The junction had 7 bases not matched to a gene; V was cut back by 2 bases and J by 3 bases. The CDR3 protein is CASSFAFTGDTEAFF. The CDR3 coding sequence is TGCGCCAGCAGCTTCGCCTTCACAGGGGACACTGAAGCTTTCTTT.

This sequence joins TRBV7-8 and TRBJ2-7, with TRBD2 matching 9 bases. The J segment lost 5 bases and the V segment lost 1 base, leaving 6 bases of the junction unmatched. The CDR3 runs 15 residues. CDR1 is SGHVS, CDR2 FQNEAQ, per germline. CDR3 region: CASSLVTREGHEQYF. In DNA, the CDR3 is TGTGCCAGCAGCTTAGTTACGCGGGAGGGTCACGAGCAGTACTTC.

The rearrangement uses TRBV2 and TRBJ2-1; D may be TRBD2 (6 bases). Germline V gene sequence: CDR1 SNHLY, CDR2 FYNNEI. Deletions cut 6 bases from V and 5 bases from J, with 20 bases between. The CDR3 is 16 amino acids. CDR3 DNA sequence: TGTGCCAGCAGAACGCCGGTGGGACTTTCGAACAATGAGCAGTTCTTC. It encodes CASRTPVGLSNNEQFF.

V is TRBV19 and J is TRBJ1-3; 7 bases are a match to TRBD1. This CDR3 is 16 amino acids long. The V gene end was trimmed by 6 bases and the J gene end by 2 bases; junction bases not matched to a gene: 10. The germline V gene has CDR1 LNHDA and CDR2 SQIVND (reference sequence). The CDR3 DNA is TGTGCCAGTAGACCGGCCTTGGGACAGACTGGAAACACCATATATTTT. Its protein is CASRPALGQTGNTIYF. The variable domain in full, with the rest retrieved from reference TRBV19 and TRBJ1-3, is DGGITQSPKYLFRKEGQNVTLSCEQNLNHDAMYWYRQDPGQGLRLIYYSQIVNDFQKGDIAEGYSVSREKKESFPLTVTSAQKNPTAFYLCASRPALGQTGNTIYFGEGSWLTVV.

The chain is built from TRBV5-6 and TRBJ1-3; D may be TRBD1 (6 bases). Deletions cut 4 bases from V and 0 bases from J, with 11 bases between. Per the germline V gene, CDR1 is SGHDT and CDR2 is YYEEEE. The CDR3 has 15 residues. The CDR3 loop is CASSMTGNSGNTIYF. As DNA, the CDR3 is TGTGCCAGCAGCATGACAGGAAACTCTGGAAACACCATATATTTT. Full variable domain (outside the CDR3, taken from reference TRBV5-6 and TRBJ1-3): DAGVTQSPTHLIKTRGQQVTLRCSPKSGHDTVSWYQQALGQGPQFIFQYYEEEERQRGNFPDRFSGHQFPNYSSELNVNALLLGDSALYLCASSMTGNSGNTIYFGEGSWLTVV.

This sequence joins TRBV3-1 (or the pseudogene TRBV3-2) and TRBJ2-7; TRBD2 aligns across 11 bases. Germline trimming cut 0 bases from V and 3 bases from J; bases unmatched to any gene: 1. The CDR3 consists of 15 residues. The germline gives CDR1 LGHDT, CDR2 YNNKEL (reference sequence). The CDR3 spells CASSQELAGGYEQYF. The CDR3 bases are TGTGCCAGCAGCCAAGAGCTAGCGGGGGGCTACGAGCAGTACTTC.

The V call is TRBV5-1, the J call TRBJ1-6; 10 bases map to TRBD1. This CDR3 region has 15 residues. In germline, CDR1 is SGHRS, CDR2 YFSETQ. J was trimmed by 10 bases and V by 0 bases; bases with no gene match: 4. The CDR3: CASSLGTGGNSPLHF. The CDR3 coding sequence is TGCGCCAGCAGCTTGGGGACAGGGGGTAACTCACCCCTCCACTTT.

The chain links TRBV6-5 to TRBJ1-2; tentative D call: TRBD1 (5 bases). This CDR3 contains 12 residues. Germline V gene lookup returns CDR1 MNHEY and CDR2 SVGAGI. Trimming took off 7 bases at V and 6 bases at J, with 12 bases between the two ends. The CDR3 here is CASTIDRNGYTF. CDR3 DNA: TGTGCCAGCACTATCGACAGAAATGGCTACACCTTC.

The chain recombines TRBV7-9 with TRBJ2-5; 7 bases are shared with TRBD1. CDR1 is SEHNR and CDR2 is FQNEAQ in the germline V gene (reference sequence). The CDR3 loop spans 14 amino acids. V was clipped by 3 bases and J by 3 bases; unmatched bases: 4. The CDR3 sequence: CASSFARGKETQYF. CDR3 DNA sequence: TGTGCCAGCAGCTTCGCCAGGGGGAAAGAGACCCAGTACTTC.

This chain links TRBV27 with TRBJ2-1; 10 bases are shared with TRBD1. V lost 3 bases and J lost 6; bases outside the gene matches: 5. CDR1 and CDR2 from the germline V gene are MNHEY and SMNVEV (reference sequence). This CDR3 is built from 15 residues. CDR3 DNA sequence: TGTGCCAGCAGTTTGGGACAGGGGCTTCGCAATGAGCAGTTCTTC. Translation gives CASSLGQGLRNEQFF.

The CDR3: CASSLQGPSYNEQFF. CDR3 DNA: TGTGCCAGCAGCTTACAGGGGCCGTCCTACAATGAGCAGTTCTTC. This rearrangement joins TRBV11-2 to TRBJ2-1; perhaps TRBD1 as D (6 bases). This CDR3 is built from 15 residues. Germline V gene data show CDR1 as SGHAT and CDR2 as FQNNGV. The germline V and J ends were trimmed by 2 bases and 1 base, with 9 bases remaining between them.

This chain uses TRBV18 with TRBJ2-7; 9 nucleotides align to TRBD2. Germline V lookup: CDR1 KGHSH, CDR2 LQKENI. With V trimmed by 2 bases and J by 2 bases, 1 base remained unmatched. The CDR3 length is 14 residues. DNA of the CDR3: TGTGCCAGCTCACCAGGACTAGCGACCTACGAGCAGTACTTC. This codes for CASSPGLATYEQYF.

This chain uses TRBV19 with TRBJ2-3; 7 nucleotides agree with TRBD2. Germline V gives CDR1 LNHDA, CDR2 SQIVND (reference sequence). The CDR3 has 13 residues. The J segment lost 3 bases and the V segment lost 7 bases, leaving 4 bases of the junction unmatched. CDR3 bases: TGTGCCAGTAACTCGGGGGGAACAGATACGCAGTATTTT. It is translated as CASNSGGTDTQYF.

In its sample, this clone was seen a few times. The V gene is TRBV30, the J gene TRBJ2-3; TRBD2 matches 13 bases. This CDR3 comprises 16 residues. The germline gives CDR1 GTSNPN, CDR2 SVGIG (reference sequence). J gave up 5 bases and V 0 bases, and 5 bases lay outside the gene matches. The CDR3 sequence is CAWSVALAGGLDTQYF. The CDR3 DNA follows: TGTGCCTGGAGTGTTGCACTAGCGGGGGGGCTAGATACGCAGTATTTT. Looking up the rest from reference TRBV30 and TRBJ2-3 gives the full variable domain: SQTIHQWPATLVQPVGSPLSLECTVEGTSNPNLYWYRQAAGRGLQLLFYSVGIGQISSEVPQNLSASRPQDRQFILSSKKLLLSDSGFYLCAWSVALAGGLDTQYFGPGTRLTVL.

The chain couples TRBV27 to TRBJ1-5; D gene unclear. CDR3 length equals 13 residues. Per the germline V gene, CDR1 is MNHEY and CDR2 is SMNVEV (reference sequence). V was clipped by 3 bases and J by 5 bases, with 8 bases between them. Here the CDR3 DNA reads TGTGCCAGCAGTTTCCAGGAGGATCAGCCCCAGCATTTT. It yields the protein CASSFQEDQPQHF.

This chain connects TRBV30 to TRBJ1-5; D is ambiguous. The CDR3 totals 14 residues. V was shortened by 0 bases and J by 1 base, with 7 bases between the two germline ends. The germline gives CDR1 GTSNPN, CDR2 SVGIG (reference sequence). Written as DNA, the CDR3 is TGTGCCTGGAGTGTACTAGGGAGCAATCAGCCCCAGCATTTT. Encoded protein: CAWSVLGSNQPQHF.

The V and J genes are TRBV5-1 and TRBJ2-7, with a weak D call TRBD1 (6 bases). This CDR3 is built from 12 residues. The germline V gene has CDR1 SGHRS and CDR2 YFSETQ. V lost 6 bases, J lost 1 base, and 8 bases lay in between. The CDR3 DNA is TGCGCCAGCAAGGGGGAATCCTACGAGCAGTACTTC. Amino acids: CASKGESYEQYF.